These 20 T cell receptor beta chains were all obtained from the same sample, sequenced in a study of T cell responses to AZD1222 COVID-19 vaccine. Libraries were prepared by immunoSEQ multiplex PCR; TCRdb keeps only in-frame clonotypes and omits some of them. Here the sample spans about 99,000 clones, more than 85% being singletons. This material consisted of peripheral blood, taken 28 days after the second AZD1222 dose. These receptors were taken from an adult who received the AZD1222 COVID-19 vaccine.

The chain joins TRBV6-2 or TRBV6-3 to TRBJ1-5; D uncertain. Germline V CDR1 and CDR2: MNHEY, SVGEGT. The CDR3 is 13 amino acids. V dropped 5 bases and J dropped 0 bases, with 5 bases sitting between them. The chain's CDR3 is CASSAYSNQPQHF. The CDR3 DNA is TGTGCCAGCAGTGCCTATAGCAATCAGCCCCAGCATTTT.

The chain has TRBV2 and TRBJ2-5; a weak D match, TRBD1 (7 bases). The CDR3 totals 15 residues. V dropped 2 bases and J dropped 2 bases, with 12 bases sitting between them. In germline, CDR1 is SNHLY, CDR2 FYNNEI. The CDR3 reads CASSESRGEQETQYF. CDR3 nucleotides: TGTGCCAGCAGTGAAAGCAGGGGGGAACAAGAGACCCAGTACTTC.

V usage is TRBV5-5 and J usage is TRBJ1-2, with 8 bases aligning to TRBD1. CDR1 SGHKS and CDR2 YYEKEE come from the germline V gene (reference sequence). The CDR3 runs 14 residues. Losses at the gene ends were 2 bases for V and 5 bases for J; bases not matched to a gene: 5. The CDR3 loop reads CASSLQGVEYGYTF. CDR3 bases: TGTGCCAGCAGCTTACAGGGGGTCGAGTATGGCTACACCTTC.

CDR3 sequence (DNA): TGTGCCAGCAGCGGGCCTGACAGGGGGATCCAAGAGACCCAGTACTTC. As protein: CASSGPDRGIQETQYF. The rearrangement links TRBV5-6 to TRBJ2-5, with 9 bases aligning to TRBD1. J lost 1 base, V lost 4 bases, and 8 bases had no gene match. CDR1 SGHDT and CDR2 YYEEEE come from the germline V gene. The CDR3 covers 16 residues.

The chain combines TRBV7-9 with TRBJ1-6; no clear D gene. The CDR3 is 13 residues long. The V end lost 0 bases, the J end lost 7 bases, and 4 bases lay between the germline ends. The germline V gene has CDR1 SEHNR and CDR2 FQNEAQ (reference sequence). The CDR3 is CASSLARNSPLHF. In DNA form, the CDR3 reads TGTGCCAGCAGCTTAGCGAGAAATTCACCCCTCCACTTT.

This clone was counted a single time. The chain couples TRBV7-2 to TRBJ2-3; weak D call: TRBD2 (6 bases). Germline V gene sequence: CDR1 SGHTA, CDR2 FQGNSA. Trimming stripped 5 bases from V and 0 bases from J, with 15 bases between. The CDR3 has 16 residues. The CDR3 loop is CASSRDSWTSTDTQYF. CDR3 bases: TGTGCCAGCAGCCGGGACTCATGGACGAGCACAGATACGCAGTATTTT.

CDR3 protein: CASSFRDRGSGANVLTF. In DNA form, the CDR3 reads TGTGCCAGTAGTTTCCGGGACAGGGGTTCTGGGGCCAACGTCCTGACTTTC. This chain joins TRBV19 and TRBJ2-6, with 10 bases that match TRBD1. The J segment lost 1 base and the V segment lost 5 bases, leaving 5 bases of the junction unmatched. This CDR3 contains 17 residues. Germline V gives CDR1 LNHDA, CDR2 SQIVND (reference sequence). Full variable domain (remainder filled in from reference TRBV19 and TRBJ2-6): DGGITQSPKYLFRKEGQNVTLSCEQNLNHDAMYWYRQDPGQGLRLIYYSQIVNDFQKGDIAEGYSVSREKKESFPLTVTSAQKNPTAFYLCASSFRDRGSGANVLTFGAGSRLTVL.

Only one count was recorded for this clone. This chain links TRBV6-6 with TRBJ1-6; the D gene is possibly TRBD1 (6 bases). In germline, CDR1 is MNHNY, CDR2 SVGAGI (reference sequence). V shed 2 bases and J shed 10 bases, with 12 bases lying between them. This CDR3 has 14 amino acids. The CDR3 loop reads CASSYGGGGSPLHF. The CDR3 nucleotides are TGTGCCAGCAGTTACGGGGGAGGGGGATCACCCCTCCACTTT.

This clone was counted between two and nine times. The chain combines TRBV6-5 with TRBJ1-1; the D is unclear. Germline V gene data show CDR1 as MNHEY and CDR2 as SVGAGI. There are 15 residues in the CDR3. V was trimmed by 0 bases and J by 6 bases, leaving 14 bases between them. The CDR3: CASSYSEVLTAEAFF. The CDR3 coding sequence is TGTGCCAGCAGTTACTCGGAAGTTCTGACGGCTGAAGCTTTCTTT.

The chain joins TRBV7-9 to TRBJ1-2, with 8 bases fitting TRBD1. Per germline, CDR1 SEHNR and CDR2 FQNEAQ (reference sequence). This CDR3 contains 13 residues. V shed 5 bases and J 4 bases; nucleotides not matched to a gene: 3. As DNA, the CDR3 is TGTGCCAGCAGCCGGGACAGGCCCTATGGCTACACCTTC. Amino acid sequence: CASSRDRPYGYTF.

V is TRBV28 and J is TRBJ1-5; tentative D call: TRBD1 (5 bases). Germline V gene sequence: CDR1 MDHEN, CDR2 SYDVKM. The CDR3 length is 15 residues. The V end was cut by 7 bases, the J end by 6 bases, with 19 bases between. The CDR3 loop reads CASNSPQLGGQPQHF. In nucleotides, the CDR3 is TGTGCCAGCAACTCCCCCCAATTGGGGGGTCAGCCCCAGCATTTT. Drawing the rest from reference TRBV28 and TRBJ1-5, the complete variable domain is DVKVTQSSRYLVKRTGEKVFLECVQDMDHENMFWYRQDPGLGLRLIYFSYDVKMKEKGDIPEGYSVSREKKERFSLILESASTNQTSMYLCASNSPQLGGQPQHFGDGTRLSIL.

J is TRBJ2-1 and V is TRBV7-3; a weak D match, TRBD1 (6 bases). The CDR3 contains 15 residues. From germline, CDR1 is SGHTA and CDR2 FQGTGA. Trimming pared 6 bases from V and 0 bases from J, leaving 12 bases between. Here the CDR3 reads CASSLDSSSYNEQFF. The CDR3 DNA follows: TGTGCCAGCAGTTTGGACAGTAGCTCCTACAATGAGCAGTTCTTC.

The chain has TRBV20-1 and TRBJ2-7, with 7 bases fitting TRBD2. Germline loops: CDR1 DFQATT, CDR2 SNEGSKA (reference sequence). V dropped 5 bases and J dropped 5; count of bases not matched to a gene: 3. This CDR3 spans 11 amino acids. CDR3 region: CSAWTSNEQYF. CDR3 coding DNA: TGCAGTGCTTGGACTAGTAACGAGCAGTACTTC.

The chain links TRBV21-1 to TRBJ1-2. TRBV21-1 is listed as a pseudogene. The CDR3 is 15 amino acids. CDR3 nucleotides: TGTGCCAGCAGCAAGGTTCGGCGGCAACCCTATGGCTACACCTTC. Encoded protein: CASSKVRRQPYGYTF.

This clone showed up just once. The chain employs TRBV12-3 or TRBV12-4 and TRBJ2-2; 10 nucleotides line up with TRBD2. V lost 10 bases, J lost 4 bases, and 3 bases stayed unmatched. CDR3 length: 13 amino acids. Written as DNA, the CDR3 is TGTGCCACAGCGGGAGGGGCCACCGGGGAGCTGTTTTTT. This sequence encodes CATAGGATGELFF.

This clone was seen only once. This sequence joins TRBV6-5 and TRBJ1-6, with D unresolved. This CDR3 is built from 15 residues. V was clipped by 0 bases and J by 9 bases, with 12 bases between them. Looked up from germline, CDR1 is MNHEY and CDR2 is SVGAGI. CDR3 loop: CASSYSGQASSPLHF. The DNA for the CDR3 is TGTGCCAGCAGTTACTCGGGTCAAGCAAGTTCACCCCTCCACTTT.

The chain employs TRBV18 and TRBJ2-4; TRBD1 matches at 8 bases. This CDR3 has 15 residues. Germline V lookup: CDR1 KGHSH, CDR2 LQKENI. V shed 3 bases, J shed 8 bases, and the junction held 9 bases outside the gene matches. CDR3 DNA sequence: TGTGCCAGCTCACCTCCGGGACAGGCCCCCCACATTCAGTACTTC. This sequence encodes CASSPPGQAPHIQYF.

The genes are TRBV29-1 and TRBJ2-7, with unresolved D. The V end lost 4 bases, the J end lost 3 bases, and 16 bases lay between the germline ends. Germline V gives CDR1 SQVTM, CDR2 ANQGSEA. The CDR3 has 14 amino acids. The CDR3 region is CSVASSVSFYEQYF. As DNA, the CDR3 is TGCAGCGTTGCGTCGTCCGTTTCTTTCTACGAGCAGTACTTC.

This clone was counted between two and nine times. The rearrangement joins TRBV15 to TRBJ2-1; maybe TRBD2 (5 bases). CDR1 is LNHNV and CDR2 is YYDKDF in the germline V gene (reference sequence). V was trimmed by 3 bases and J by 3 bases, leaving 9 bases between them. The CDR3 is 14 amino acids. CDR3 sequence: CATSREDRYNEQFF. The CDR3 bases are TGTGCCACCAGCAGGGAGGACCGCTACAATGAGCAGTTCTTC.

This clone was seen a single time. The chain joins TRBV18 to TRBJ2-2, with D uncertain. Germline-derived CDR1 and CDR2 are KGHSH and LQKENI. The CDR3 extends over 15 amino acids. Trimming took off 3 bases at V and 1 base at J, with 9 bases between the two ends. The CDR3 reads CASSPPSRNTGELFF. The CDR3 nucleotides are TGTGCCAGCTCACCCCCCTCGAGGAACACCGGGGAGCTGTTTTTT.